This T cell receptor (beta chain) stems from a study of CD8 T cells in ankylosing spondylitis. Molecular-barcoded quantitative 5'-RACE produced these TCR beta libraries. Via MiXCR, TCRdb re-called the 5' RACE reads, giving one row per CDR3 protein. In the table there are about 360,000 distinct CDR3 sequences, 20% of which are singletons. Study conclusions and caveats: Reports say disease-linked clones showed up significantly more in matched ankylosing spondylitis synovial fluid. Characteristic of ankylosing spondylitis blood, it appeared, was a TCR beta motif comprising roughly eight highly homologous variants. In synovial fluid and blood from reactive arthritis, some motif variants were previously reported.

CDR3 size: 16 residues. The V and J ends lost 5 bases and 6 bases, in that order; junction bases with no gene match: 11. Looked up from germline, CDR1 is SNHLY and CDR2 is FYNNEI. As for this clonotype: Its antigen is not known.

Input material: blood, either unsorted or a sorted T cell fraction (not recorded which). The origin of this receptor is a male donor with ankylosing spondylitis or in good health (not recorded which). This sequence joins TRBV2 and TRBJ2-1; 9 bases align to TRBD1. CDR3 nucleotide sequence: TGTGCCAGCAGTCAAAACCGACAGGGGGGTTCCAATGAGCAGTTCTTC. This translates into CASSQNRQGGSNEQFF.